This T cell receptor (beta chain) was retrieved from a study of T cell responses to AZD1222 COVID-19 vaccine. The method was immunoSEQ multiplex PCR; TCRdb's version includes in-frame clones alone and lacks a portion of them. The sample has some 110,000 clones; 82% are singletons. The CDR3 extends over 14 amino acids. Germline-derived CDR1 and CDR2 are SGHTA and FQGNSA. After removal of 2 bases from V and 7 bases from J, the junction contained 5 bases not matched to a gene. This receptor was identified in an adult in good health. The V gene is TRBV7-2, the J gene TRBJ1-1; TRBD1 aligns across 9 bases. The sample consisted of peripheral blood, taken on day 0 of AZD1222 vaccination. As DNA, the CDR3 is TGTGCCAGCAGCTTAAATGGACAGGGGATTGAAGCTTTCTTT. Translating it yields CASSLNGQGIEAFF.